The 10 T cell receptor beta chains below all came from one sample that was sequenced in a study of cytomegalovirus exposure and HLA in healthy donors. PCR was performed using 60 Vbeta and 13 Jbeta primers. Some clones are missing from TCRdb's copy, which holds only in-frame ones; the method was immunoSEQ multiplex PCR. The sample comprises 59,000 or so clones, approximately 75% of which are singletons, and 6.8% rests with the top ten. The sequenced material came from PBMCs. Receptors were obtained from a man aged 30 to 45 in good health and CMV-seropositive.

This rearrangement joins TRBV7-2 to TRBJ1-2; D may be TRBD1 (6 bases). Germline V gene lookup returns CDR1 SGHTA and CDR2 FQGNSA. The CDR3 runs to 13 residues. Trimming shortened V by 5 bases and J by 4 bases, and 11 bases separated the two germline ends. The CDR3 protein is CASSLGTSYGYTF. CDR3 sequence (DNA): TGTGCCAGCAGCCTGGGGACATCCTATGGCTACACCTTC.

The chain uses TRBV27 and TRBJ2-1; 11 bases match TRBD1. Germline V gene lookup returns CDR1 MNHEY and CDR2 SMNVEV (reference sequence). V trimming: 6 bases; J trimming: 7 bases; junction bases outside the gene matches: 11. The CDR3 runs to 16 residues. CDR3 sequence (DNA): TGTGCCAGCAGCTTCCTGGGACAGGGGGGTCCGAATGAGCAGTTCTTC. It specifies CASSFLGQGGPNEQFF.

The gene calls are TRBV11-2 and TRBJ2-1, with 7 nucleotides matching TRBD2. Germline-derived CDR1 and CDR2 are SGHAT and FQNNGV. Losses at the gene ends were 5 bases for V and 9 bases for J; bases not matched to a gene: 7. CDR3 length equals 13 residues. This chain's CDR3 is CASSLHSGGEQFF. The CDR3 DNA follows: TGTGCCAGCAGCCTTCATTCGGGGGGTGAGCAGTTCTTC.

The chain uses TRBV29-1 and TRBJ2-5; 12 positions match TRBD2. The trim removed 5 bases at V and 3 bases at J, leaving 1 base unmatched. From germline, CDR1 is SQVTM and CDR2 ANQGSEA. This CDR3 has 13 residues. In DNA, the CDR3 is TGCAGCGTTCTAGCGGGGGGGAAAGAGACCCAGTACTTC. It translates to CSVLAGGKETQYF.

The sample holds a few counts of this clone. The V call is TRBV30, the J call TRBJ1-1, with D perhaps TRBD1 (5 bases). This CDR3 contains 12 residues. The germline gives CDR1 GTSNPN, CDR2 SVGIG (reference sequence). Trimming left V 4 bases short and J 11 bases short, with 17 bases between. The CDR3 nucleotides are TGTGCCTGGACCCTGGGGCACGCGCTCGCTTTCTTT. Protein: CAWTLGHALAFF.

CDR3 amino acids: CASSTPPTDRSGDGYTF. As DNA, the CDR3 is TGTGCCAGTAGTACCCCGCCTACGGACAGATCCGGTGATGGCTACACCTTC. The chain carries TRBV19 and TRBJ1-2, with D tentatively TRBD1 (6 bases). The CDR3 sequence is 17 residues long. Germline assignment: CDR1 LNHDA and CDR2 SQIVND (reference sequence). The V and J ends lost 4 bases and 6 bases respectively, with 24 bases between them.

This chain joins TRBV7-2 and TRBJ1-4; D not resolved. The ends were cut back, 0 bases at V and 0 bases at J, with 2 bases in the middle. The CDR3 covers 14 residues. Germline-derived CDR1 and CDR2 are SGHTA and FQGNSA. The CDR3 DNA reads TGTGCCAGCAGCTTAGCCGCAACTAATGAAAAACTGTTTTTT. This gives the protein CASSLAATNEKLFF.

The V call is TRBV5-4, the J call TRBJ2-5, with 9 bases identical to TRBD2. CDR3 size: 16 residues. Germline V gene lookup returns CDR1 SGHNT and CDR2 YYREEE (reference sequence). V dropped 4 bases and J dropped 1; count of bases not matched to a gene: 8. The CDR3 region has the DNA TGTGCCAGCAGCGATCTTGGCGGGGGGGCCCAAGAGACCCAGTACTTC. As protein: CASSDLGGGAQETQYF.

This clone was counted between two and nine times. The gene calls are TRBV5-1 and TRBJ2-7, with TRBD1 matching over 7 bases. The V and J ends lost 5 bases and 2 bases, in that order; junction bases with no gene match: 4. The CDR3 is 13 residues long. Germline V lookup: CDR1 SGHRS, CDR2 YFSETQ. CDR3: CASSSTGTYEQYF. CDR3 sequence (DNA): TGCGCCAGCAGTTCGACAGGGACCTACGAGCAGTACTTC.

This clone was recorded once. The chain recombines TRBV19 with TRBJ2-4; D is perhaps TRBD1 (6 bases). Germline V gene data show CDR1 as LNHDA and CDR2 as SQIVND (reference sequence). The CDR3 loop spans 14 amino acids. V was trimmed by 7 bases and J by 6 bases, leaving 16 bases between them. The CDR3 DNA sequence: TGTGCCAGTAAGGCAGGGGTGGGAGCAAACATTCAGTACTTC. It codes for CASKAGVGANIQYF.